This T cell receptor (beta chain) was sequenced during a study of cytomegalovirus exposure and HLA in healthy donors. Produced via immunoSEQ multiplex PCR; TCRdb's table is partial and in-frame only. The sample lists some 100,000 clones, approximately 88% occurring once. Trimming removed 0 bases at V and 4 bases at J, with 10 bases between. Germline CDR1 and CDR2: LGHNA and YNFKEQ. The length of the CDR3 is 15 residues. The sample taken for sequencing was PBMCs. V usage is TRBV4-2 and J usage is TRBJ1-5; D gene ambiguous. This receptor was obtained from a young man in good health and CMV-seronegative. The CDR3 spells CASSQDEQPNQPQHF. CDR3 nucleotides: TGTGCCAGCAGCCAAGATGAACAGCCTAATCAGCCCCAGCATTTT.